This T cell receptor (beta chain) was sequenced for a study of blood T cell repertoires in COVID-19. Overall study: PBMCs, B-cell-depleted T cells, or T cells provided the cDNA or gDNA that made up the material.

Authors' data handling: The assay estimated nucleated cells by amplifying reference gene primers. Profiled with immunoSEQ multiplex PCR; TCRdb holds only in-frame clones, not every one. V, J and clone size reflect that table, while D and trimming were determined from the DNA. The sample holds about 190,000 clones; about four fifths are singletons and the top ten take 3.2%. The study recruited people aged about 18 to 95 years across some 23 US areas. Each recovered donor of Cohort 3 presented with two negative PCRs, clearance, or symptom resolution. With V trimmed by 6 bases and J by 7 bases, 8 bases remained unmatched. Germline-derived CDR1 and CDR2 are MDHEN and SYDVKM. CDR3 length: 14 residues.

What was sequenced was PBMCs or T cells enriched from blood (not recorded which). This sequence originates from a woman younger than 45 who had recovered from COVID-19. The chain joins TRBV28 to TRBJ2-1; 8 nucleotides agree with TRBD2. The CDR3 region is CASSPGTSLNEQFF. In DNA, the CDR3 is TGTGCCAGCAGCCCGGGGACTAGTTTGAATGAGCAGTTCTTC.